These 29 T cell receptor beta chains share one sample of origin, sequenced in a study of shared clonotypes between healthy human individuals (TCRdb year 2020). Preparation of the library involved the immunoSEQ multiplex PCR assay. In TCRdb, the immuneACCESS table is reduced to in-frame sequences with V and J assigned. These tables do not hold every clone; where another copy was compared, an unresolved V gene accounts for under half, and the others remain unexplained. The sample table shows 450,000 to 600,000 clones, and approximately 85% are seen once. The ten most abundant clones make up over 10% of the sample. Specimen: PBMCs. The receptors here all came from a middle-aged woman in good health. Some clones in this sample may be carry-over from other donors' samples.

The chain couples TRBV25-1 to TRBJ2-7, with D maybe TRBD2 (5 bases). Trimming left V 8 bases short and J 2 bases short, with 7 bases between. The CDR3 consists of 11 residues. Germline CDR1 is MGHDK and CDR2 is SYGVNS. CDR3 loop: CASGETYEQYF. The CDR3 nucleotides are TGTGCCAGCGGGGAGACCTACGAGCAGTACTTC.

The V call is TRBV5-1, the J call TRBJ1-4; 8 bases agree with TRBD1. V shed 1 base, J shed 8 bases, and the junction held 16 bases outside the gene matches. Germline V gene sequence: CDR1 SGHRS, CDR2 YFSETQ. This CDR3 is built from 18 residues. The CDR3 is CASSLPGAGGAEREKLFF. The CDR3 DNA follows: TGCGCCAGCAGCTTGCCCGGGGCAGGGGGCGCAGAGAGAGAAAAACTGTTTTTT.

The rearrangement joins TRBV5-8 to TRBJ2-1; no reliable D call. V lost 1 base to trimming and J lost 5 bases, with 4 bases between them. The CDR3 consists of 12 residues. Germline V gives CDR1 SGHTS, CDR2 YDEGEE. The CDR3 nucleotides are TGTGCCAGCAGCTTGCCAGACAATGAGCAGTTCTTC. Protein product: CASSLPDNEQFF.

The chain links TRBV27 to TRBJ2-4; 8 bases align to TRBD2. The CDR3 has 15 amino acids. V shed 4 bases, J shed 2 bases, and the junction held 4 bases outside the gene matches. Germline V lookup: CDR1 MNHEY, CDR2 SMNVEV (reference sequence). CDR3 nucleotides: TGTGCCAGCAGTTCCGGACTAGCAACCAAAAACATTCAGTACTTC. Protein sequence: CASSSGLATKNIQYF.

CDR3 in amino acids: CASSPPPFTSYNEQFF. For the CDR3, the DNA is TGTGCCAGCAGCCCACCGCCCTTTACCTCCTACAATGAGCAGTTCTTC. The chain is built from TRBV11-2 and TRBJ2-1; D ambiguous. The CDR3 totals 16 residues. The ends were cut back, 5 bases at V and 0 bases at J, with 14 bases in the middle. From germline, CDR1 is SGHAT and CDR2 FQNNGV.

The table lists this clone with a few counts. V gene TRBV19 combines with J gene TRBJ2-7; D may correspond to TRBD1 or TRBD2 (5 bases each). V was trimmed by 4 bases and J by 4 bases, leaving 14 bases between them. This CDR3 has 14 amino acids. Germline-derived CDR1 and CDR2 are LNHDA and SQIVND (reference sequence). The CDR3 DNA sequence: TGTGCCAGTAGTAACCGGGACGGAAAGTACGAGCAGTACTTC. Its protein is CASSNRDGKYEQYF.

The chain couples TRBV7-2 to TRBJ1-1, with 7 bases fitting TRBD1. With 2 bases clipped from V and 4 bases from J, the junction kept 7 bases outside the gene matches. CDR3 size: 15 residues. The germline CDR1 and CDR2 sequences are SGHTA and FQGNSA. In DNA form, the CDR3 reads TGTGCCAGCAGCTTAAATTTCCCAGGGGGCACTGAAGCTTTCTTT. Amino acid sequence: CASSLNFPGGTEAFF.

V and J are TRBV19 and TRBJ2-2; TRBD2 is a possible D gene (6 bases). This CDR3 has 14 residues. V lost 5 bases and J 3 bases, leaving 10 bases between the germline ends. Germline lookup yields CDR1 LNHDA and CDR2 SQIVND (reference sequence). CDR3 amino acids: CASSSSAHTGELFF. In DNA form, the CDR3 reads TGTGCCAGTAGTTCTAGCGCCCACACCGGGGAGCTGTTTTTT. Full variable domain (rest looked up from reference TRBV19 and TRBJ2-2): DGGITQSPKYLFRKEGQNVTLSCEQNLNHDAMYWYRQDPGQGLRLIYYSQIVNDFQKGDIAEGYSVSREKKESFPLTVTSAQKNPTAFYLCASSSSAHTGELFFGEGSRLTVL.

The chain joins TRBV6-5 to TRBJ1-2; D not certain. The CDR3 is 13 residues long. Per germline, CDR1 MNHEY and CDR2 SVGAGI. V was cut by 6 bases and J by 7 bases, with 15 bases left in between. The CDR3 loop is CASSRTAGSGYTF. The CDR3 DNA reads TGTGCCAGCAGCCGTACCGCGGGGAGTGGCTACACCTTC.

V gene TRBV25-1 combines with J gene TRBJ2-2; D perhaps matches TRBD2 (5 bases). There are 15 residues in the CDR3. V was shortened by 2 bases and J by 3 bases, with 10 bases between the two germline ends. CDR1 is MGHDK, CDR2 SYGVNS, per germline. The CDR3 loop is CASSEGGPHTGELFF. The CDR3 nucleotides are TGTGCCAGCAGTGAAGGAGGACCGCACACCGGGGAGCTGTTTTTT.

This rearrangement joins TRBV30 to TRBJ1-2; 7 nucleotides agree with TRBD1. The CDR3 is 12 residues long. CDR1 GTSNPN and CDR2 SVGIG come from the germline V gene (reference sequence). CDR3 nucleotides: TGTGCACTTGGAGAGGGGGCAAGAGGCTACACCTTC. This translates into CALGEGARGYTF.

The J gene is TRBJ2-1, the V gene TRBV7-2, with TRBD2 matching 8 bases. CDR3 length: 12 residues. Germline CDR1 and CDR2: SGHTA and FQGNSA. V gave up 1 base and J gave up 13 bases; unmatched junction bases: 3. The DNA of the CDR3 is TGTGCCAGCAGCTTAGTGGGGACTAGTCAGTTCTTC. This codes for CASSLVGTSQFF.

This chain joins TRBV5-1 and TRBJ2-2; D uncertain. V was shortened by 3 bases and J by 2 bases, with 29 bases between the two germline ends. The CDR3 is 21 amino acids. Germline CDR1 SGHRS, CDR2 YFSETQ. The DNA for the CDR3 is TGCGCCAGCAGCTCCCTGGCCCTGGTTAACGACGCCACTCGAAACACCGGGGAGCTGTTTTTT. Protein sequence: CASSSLALVNDATRNTGELFF.

This chain connects TRBV9 to TRBJ1-3; 7 bases are a match to TRBD1. Trimming took 3 bases from V and 2 from J; bases not matched to a gene: 11. Germline loops: CDR1 SGDLS, CDR2 YYNGEE. There are 17 residues in the CDR3. The CDR3 loop reads CASSAHAGQVAGNTIYF. The CDR3 DNA reads TGTGCCAGCAGCGCCCACGCCGGACAGGTTGCTGGAAACACCATATATTTT.

This clone was observed once. The V call is TRBV7-3, the J call TRBJ2-3; D not resolved. The CDR3 spans 13 residues. The germline V gene has CDR1 SGHTA and CDR2 FQGTGA. Between the trimmed V and J ends, which lost 5 bases and 2 bases, there was a span of 8 bases. CDR3 amino acids: CASSPGNTDTQYF. The CDR3 region has the DNA TGTGCCAGCAGCCCCGGAAACACAGATACGCAGTATTTT.

The rearrangement joins TRBV7-3 to TRBJ2-1; 11 bases are a match to TRBD2. Germline lookup yields CDR1 SGHTA and CDR2 FQGTGA. The V gene end was trimmed by 1 base and the J gene end by 8 bases; junction bases not matched to a gene: 7. The CDR3 covers 16 residues. This chain's CDR3 is CASSLSSGRGRDEQFF. CDR3 bases: TGTGCCAGCAGCTTAAGTAGCGGGAGGGGCAGGGATGAGCAGTTCTTC.

The V call is TRBV28, the J call TRBJ1-5; TRBD1 agrees at 8 bases. This CDR3 has 19 residues. CDR1 and CDR2 from the germline V gene are MDHEN and SYDVKM. The trim removed 5 bases at V and 2 bases at J, leaving 17 bases unmatched. The DNA for the CDR3 is TGTGCCAGCAGTCCGCCACCAACCGAGGACAGGGAAGGCAATCAGCCCCAGCATTTT. Translation: CASSPPPTEDREGNQPQHF.

The chain combines TRBV15 with TRBJ2-3; 12 nucleotides agree with TRBD2. Germline V gene data show CDR1 as LNHNV and CDR2 as YYDKDF (reference sequence). J gave up 1 base and V 3 bases, and 14 bases lay outside the gene matches. The CDR3 runs 20 residues. CDR3 DNA: TGTGCCACCAGCAGGCGACGGCTAGCGGGAGGGCCTAGGGGCACAGATACGCAGTATTTT. Protein: CATSRRRLAGGPRGTDTQYF.

The table lists this clone with a few counts. Within the sample, other DNA sequences also encode this same CDR3. The V and J genes are TRBV6-4 and TRBJ2-1; possibly TRBD2 for D (6 bases). CDR1 and CDR2 from the germline V gene are MRHNA and SNTAGT. With 3 bases removed from V and 7 bases from J, the gap between germline ends came to 13 bases. This CDR3 contains 14 residues. The CDR3 nucleotides are TGTGCCAGCAGTGAAACGGGAGAACTTAATGAGCAGTTCTTC. Its protein product is CASSETGELNEQFF.

This clone came up a few times. This chain connects TRBV19 to TRBJ2-1; the match to TRBD2 covers 7 bases. V dropped 3 bases and J dropped 5; count of bases not matched to a gene: 10. CDR1 is LNHDA, CDR2 SQIVND, per germline (reference sequence). The CDR3 is 16 residues long. CDR3 protein: CASSMGRALSNNEQFF. CDR3 DNA sequence: TGTGCCAGTAGTATGGGGAGGGCCCTCTCGAACAATGAGCAGTTCTTC.

This chain links TRBV19 with TRBJ2-7; D is possibly TRBD2 (6 bases). The length of the CDR3 is 13 residues. The V end was cut by 3 bases, the J end by 1 base, with 7 bases between. Germline CDR1 is LNHDA and CDR2 is SQIVND (reference sequence). CDR3 nucleotides: TGTGCCAGTAGTATGACTAGATCCTACGAGCAGTACTTC. This gives the protein CASSMTRSYEQYF.

This clone was picked up one time. CDR3 amino acids: CAWRLSGGQETQYF. For the CDR3, the DNA is TGTGCCTGGAGACTTTCGGGGGGGCAAGAGACCCAGTACTTC. The V call is TRBV30, the J call TRBJ2-5, with 8 bases fitting TRBD2. The V gene end was trimmed by 3 bases and the J gene end by 2 bases; junction bases not matched to a gene: 5. The CDR3 totals 14 residues. Germline CDR1 and CDR2: GTSNPN and SVGIG (reference sequence).

The chain carries TRBV7-2 and TRBJ1-2; unclear D gene. Per germline, CDR1 SGHTA and CDR2 FQGNSA. The CDR3 is made up of 14 amino acids. V lost 0 bases and J 4 bases, leaving 9 bases between the germline ends. The CDR3 sequence: CASSLARHSYGYTF. CDR3 coding DNA: TGTGCCAGCAGCTTAGCGAGGCACAGCTATGGCTACACCTTC.

This chain links TRBV11-2 with TRBJ2-3; D is possibly TRBD1 (5 bases). This CDR3 is built from 16 residues. Between the trimmed V and J ends, which lost 1 base and 0 bases, there was a span of 11 bases. CDR1 and CDR2 (germline): SGHAT, FQNNGV. CDR3 in amino acids: CASSLVVGPSTDTQYF. The CDR3 bases are TGTGCCAGCAGCTTAGTAGTGGGGCCGAGCACAGATACGCAGTATTTT.

The V call is TRBV21-1, the J call TRBJ2-1. TRBV21-1 is flagged as a pseudogene. This CDR3 spans 17 amino acids. As DNA, the CDR3 is TGTGCCAGCAGCAAAGAGGACCTTATAAAGTCCTACAATGAGCAGTTCTTC. Amino acid sequence: CASSKEDLIKSYNEQFF.

This clone was counted once. J is TRBJ2-1 and V is TRBV10-3; no firm D call. Germline assignment: CDR1 ENHRY and CDR2 SYGVKD. Between the trimmed V and J ends, which lost 2 bases and 5 bases, there was a span of 16 bases. The length of the CDR3 is 16 residues. The CDR3 DNA reads as TGTGCCATCAGTGAGGTGACCAGCAGAGAAAACAATGAGCAGTTCTTC. Amino acid sequence: CAISEVTSRENNEQFF.

This clone was observed a few times. The genes are TRBV27 and TRBJ2-2; tentatively, D is TRBD2 (6 bases). The V end was cut by 5 bases, the J end by 0 bases, with 19 bases between. The CDR3 spans 18 residues. Germline assignment: CDR1 MNHEY and CDR2 SMNVEV (reference sequence). CDR3 nucleotide sequence: TGTGCCAGCAGTCCGCTAGCCCGGACTAATACGAACACCGGGGAGCTGTTTTTT. It encodes CASSPLARTNTNTGELFF.

This chain connects TRBV10-2 to TRBJ2-3, with unresolved D. V was clipped by 7 bases and J by 0 bases, with 8 bases between them. The CDR3 length is 13 residues. Germline CDR1 and CDR2: WSHSY and SAAADI. The CDR3 loop reads CASKDVSTDTQYF. In DNA, the CDR3 is TGCGCCAGCAAGGACGTAAGCACAGATACGCAGTATTTT.

This clone was recorded many times. This sequence joins TRBV7-3 and TRBJ2-5, with unresolved D. Trimming removed 3 bases from V and 4 bases from J, with 9 bases in between. The CDR3 has 13 residues. Germline V gives CDR1 SGHTA, CDR2 FQGTGA. In DNA, the CDR3 is TGTGCCAGCAGCTTCCAAGCGACAGAGACCCAGTACTTC. Its protein product is CASSFQATETQYF.